Below are 21 T cell receptor beta chains sequenced from a single sample in a study of blood T cell repertoires in COVID-19. Libraries were prepared by immunoSEQ multiplex PCR; TCRdb keeps only in-frame clonotypes and omits some of them. Of under 300,000 clones listed, about 82% were seen once; the top ten hold approximately 13%. Sequenced: peripheral blood. All receptors come from a man older than 75 with acute or convalescent COVID-19.

The V and J genes are TRBV11-2 and TRBJ1-1; D may be TRBD1 (5 bases). The CDR3 length is 13 residues. The germline gives CDR1 SGHAT, CDR2 FQNNGV. V shed 6 bases and J shed 1 base, with 9 bases lying between them. CDR3 region: CASSLRENTEAFF. The CDR3 DNA reads as TGTGCCAGCAGTCTCAGGGAGAACACTGAAGCTTTCTTT.

This rearrangement joins TRBV5-1 to TRBJ1-5; D may be TRBD1 (5 bases). The CDR3 loop spans 14 amino acids. V lost 4 bases and J lost 2, with 10 bases in between. CDR1 is SGHRS and CDR2 is YFSETQ in the germline V gene. The CDR3 coding sequence is TGCGCCAGCAGCCCCTGGGGCGGCAATCAGCCCCAGCATTTT. Protein: CASSPWGGNQPQHF.

A remark on this clone: The identical CDR3 is also encoded by other nucleotide sequences in the sample. The chain carries TRBV3-1 (or the pseudogene TRBV3-2) and TRBJ2-2; D gene uncertain. The CDR3 has 13 amino acids. Germline CDR1 is LGHDT and CDR2 is YNNKEL (reference sequence). With 2 bases removed from V and 2 bases from J, the gap between germline ends came to 3 bases. CDR3 nucleotides: TGTGCCAGCAGCCAATCTAACACCGGGGAGCTGTTTTTT. As protein: CASSQSNTGELFF.

This clone appeared a single time. The chain combines TRBV4-2 with TRBJ2-7, with D possibly being TRBD2 (6 bases). This CDR3 is built from 17 residues. The germline gives CDR1 LGHNA, CDR2 YNFKEQ. V shed 2 bases and J shed 2 bases, with 19 bases lying between them. CDR3 amino acids: CASSQTLDGSIAYEQYF. CDR3 coding DNA: TGTGCCAGCAGCCAAACCCTGGACGGGAGCATAGCCTACGAGCAGTACTTC.

The genes are TRBV5-4 and TRBJ2-5; D is unclear. Trimming pared 4 bases from V and 4 bases from J, leaving 5 bases between. CDR1 is SGHNT and CDR2 is YYREEE in the germline V gene (reference sequence). This CDR3 contains 11 residues. The CDR3 spells CASSLLETQYF. The CDR3 DNA is TGTGCCAGCAGCCTTTTAGAGACCCAGTACTTC.

The DNA for the CDR3 is TGTGCCAGCAGCCCTGGGTCGGGAAGCAATCAGCCCCAGCATTTT. This translates into CASSPGSGSNQPQHF. This sequence joins TRBV11-2 and TRBJ1-5; D unclear. The CDR3 totals 15 residues. Germline-derived CDR1 and CDR2 are SGHAT and FQNNGV. The V end was cut by 5 bases, the J end by 1 base, with 12 bases between.

The chain employs TRBV12-3 or TRBV12-4 and TRBJ1-1; a possible D gene is TRBD1 (5 bases). The CDR3 runs to 10 residues. The ends were cut back, 5 bases at V and 10 bases at J, with 8 bases in the middle. CDR3 protein: CASSRGRAFF. The DNA for the CDR3 is TGTGCCAGCAGTAGGGGAAGAGCTTTCTTT.

The chain recombines TRBV27 with TRBJ1-2; D unclear. Trimming shortened V by 2 bases and J by 5 bases, and 6 bases separated the two germline ends. CDR3 size: 12 residues. Germline CDR1 MNHEY, CDR2 SMNVEV (reference sequence). As DNA, the CDR3 is TGTGCCAGCAGTTTACGGGGATATGGCTACACCTTC. This encodes CASSLRGYGYTF.

CDR3 in DNA: TGTGCCAGCAGCGCCCAAGCGGGCAGCACAGATACGCAGTATTTT. It specifies CASSAQAGSTDTQYF. The chain links TRBV11-3 to TRBJ2-3, with D perhaps matching TRBD2 (6 bases). This CDR3 has 15 residues. V lost 5 bases, J lost 0 bases, and 12 bases lay in between. Germline V lookup: CDR1 SGHNT, CDR2 YENEEA.

J is TRBJ1-5 and V is TRBV5-4, with D perhaps TRBD1 (5 bases). Trimming shortened V by 5 bases and J by 7 bases, and 13 bases separated the two germline ends. Per germline, CDR1 SGHNT and CDR2 YYREEE (reference sequence). The CDR3 extends over 13 amino acids. The CDR3 loop reads CASSFGGEQPQHF. The CDR3 DNA sequence: TGTGCCAGCAGTTTCGGAGGGGAACAGCCCCAGCATTTT.

The V and J genes are TRBV6-2 or TRBV6-3 and TRBJ1-2; TRBD1 matches at 10 bases. Germline values: CDR1 MNHEY, CDR2 SVGEGT. V dropped 5 bases and J dropped 7; count of bases not matched to a gene: 4. The CDR3 totals 13 residues. CDR3 residues: CASSRTGGAGYTF. The CDR3, as DNA: TGTGCCAGCAGTCGGACAGGGGGTGCTGGCTACACCTTC.

V and J are TRBV29-1 and TRBJ2-7, with 7 positions matching TRBD1. Trimming cost V 7 bases and J 6 bases; bases outside gene matches: 12. There are 13 residues in the CDR3. CDR1 and CDR2 (germline): SQVTM, ANQGSEA. The CDR3, as DNA: TGCAGCGCGACCCGCGACAGGGCGGGCGAGCAGTACTTC. Amino acid sequence: CSATRDRAGEQYF.

The genes are TRBV18 and TRBJ2-7; D unresolved. The germline V gene encodes CDR1 KGHSH and CDR2 LQKENI. The CDR3 runs 15 residues. Trimming removed 2 bases at V and 0 bases at J, with 11 bases between. The DNA for the CDR3 is TGTGCCAGCTCACCAGCAGGCGATAGCTCCTACGAGCAGTACTTC. Translated: CASSPAGDSSYEQYF. Using reference TRBV18 and TRBJ2-7 for the parts outside the CDR3, the full variable domain is NAGVMQNPRHLVRRRGQEARLRCSPMKGHSHVYWYRQLPEEGLKFMVYLQKENIIDESGMPKERFSAEFPKEGPSILRIQQVVRGDSAAYFCASSPAGDSSYEQYFGPGTRLTVT.

The gene calls are TRBV5-4 and TRBJ1-1, with no clear D. Trimming took 3 bases from V and 1 from J, leaving 7 bases between them. The CDR3 contains 13 residues. Germline V lookup: CDR1 SGHNT, CDR2 YYREEE (reference sequence). As DNA, the CDR3 is TGTGCCAGCAGCTCCCGGGGGAACACTGAAGCTTTCTTT. It specifies CASSSRGNTEAFF.

This clone appeared a few times. This rearrangement joins TRBV10-3 to TRBJ1-2; D may be TRBD1 (5 bases). Trimming shortened V by 7 bases and J by 4 bases, and 13 bases separated the two germline ends. Germline CDR1 ENHRY, CDR2 SYGVKD. CDR3 size: 13 residues. The CDR3: CAINTGSRYGYTF. The CDR3 DNA sequence: TGTGCCATCAATACAGGTTCCCGCTATGGCTACACCTTC.

J is TRBJ1-2 and V is TRBV5-6; 10 nucleotides line up with TRBD1. The J segment lost 3 bases and the V segment lost 3 bases, leaving 5 bases of the junction unmatched. CDR3 length: 15 residues. The germline V gene encodes CDR1 SGHDT and CDR2 YYEEEE. CDR3: CASSSTGGAYYGYTF. The DNA for the CDR3 is TGTGCCAGCAGCTCGACAGGGGGCGCATACTATGGCTACACCTTC.

The rearrangement joins TRBV28 to TRBJ1-1; tentative D call: TRBD1 (5 bases). Germline values: CDR1 MDHEN, CDR2 SYDVKM. This CDR3 comprises 15 residues. V lost 5 bases to trimming and J lost 1 base, with 14 bases between them. CDR3 sequence reads: CASSILGHSNTEAFF. CDR3 sequence (DNA): TGTGCCAGCAGTATACTCGGACATTCGAACACTGAAGCTTTCTTT.

This clone has only one observation. V and J are TRBV4-1 and TRBJ1-1; D perhaps matches TRBD1 (6 bases). V was clipped by 0 bases and J by 0 bases, with 14 bases between them. This CDR3 is 17 amino acids long. Germline values: CDR1 MGHRA, CDR2 YSYEKL. The CDR3 coding sequence is TGCGCCAGCAGCCAAGATTTGGACAGCTCCATGAACACTGAAGCTTTCTTT. This encodes CASSQDLDSSMNTEAFF.

This chain connects TRBV29-1 to TRBJ2-5; TRBD1 might be the D (6 bases). CDR3 length: 13 residues. The germline V gene encodes CDR1 SQVTM and CDR2 ANQGSEA. V lost 7 bases to trimming and J lost 5 bases, with 17 bases between them. The CDR3 DNA follows: TGCAGCGCCTTTAAGGGGGTAGGGGAGACCCAGTACTTC. It specifies CSAFKGVGETQYF.

This chain links TRBV5-4 with TRBJ2-1; 9 nucleotides line up with TRBD1. Germline CDR1 and CDR2: SGHNT and YYREEE (reference sequence). This CDR3 region has 15 residues. The trim removed 0 bases at V and 7 bases at J, leaving 5 bases unmatched. CDR3: CASSLETGGWNEQFF. The CDR3 DNA reads as TGTGCCAGCAGCTTGGAGACAGGGGGATGGAATGAGCAGTTCTTC.

The V call is TRBV5-8, the J call TRBJ2-1; D gene ambiguous. CDR1 is SGHTS, CDR2 YDEGEE, per germline. This CDR3 is built from 17 residues. V shed 0 bases and J shed 5 bases, with 18 bases lying between them. CDR3 in amino acids: CASSLAKAPGWNNEQFF. The DNA of the CDR3 is TGTGCCAGCAGCTTGGCCAAGGCTCCAGGCTGGAACAATGAGCAGTTCTTC.